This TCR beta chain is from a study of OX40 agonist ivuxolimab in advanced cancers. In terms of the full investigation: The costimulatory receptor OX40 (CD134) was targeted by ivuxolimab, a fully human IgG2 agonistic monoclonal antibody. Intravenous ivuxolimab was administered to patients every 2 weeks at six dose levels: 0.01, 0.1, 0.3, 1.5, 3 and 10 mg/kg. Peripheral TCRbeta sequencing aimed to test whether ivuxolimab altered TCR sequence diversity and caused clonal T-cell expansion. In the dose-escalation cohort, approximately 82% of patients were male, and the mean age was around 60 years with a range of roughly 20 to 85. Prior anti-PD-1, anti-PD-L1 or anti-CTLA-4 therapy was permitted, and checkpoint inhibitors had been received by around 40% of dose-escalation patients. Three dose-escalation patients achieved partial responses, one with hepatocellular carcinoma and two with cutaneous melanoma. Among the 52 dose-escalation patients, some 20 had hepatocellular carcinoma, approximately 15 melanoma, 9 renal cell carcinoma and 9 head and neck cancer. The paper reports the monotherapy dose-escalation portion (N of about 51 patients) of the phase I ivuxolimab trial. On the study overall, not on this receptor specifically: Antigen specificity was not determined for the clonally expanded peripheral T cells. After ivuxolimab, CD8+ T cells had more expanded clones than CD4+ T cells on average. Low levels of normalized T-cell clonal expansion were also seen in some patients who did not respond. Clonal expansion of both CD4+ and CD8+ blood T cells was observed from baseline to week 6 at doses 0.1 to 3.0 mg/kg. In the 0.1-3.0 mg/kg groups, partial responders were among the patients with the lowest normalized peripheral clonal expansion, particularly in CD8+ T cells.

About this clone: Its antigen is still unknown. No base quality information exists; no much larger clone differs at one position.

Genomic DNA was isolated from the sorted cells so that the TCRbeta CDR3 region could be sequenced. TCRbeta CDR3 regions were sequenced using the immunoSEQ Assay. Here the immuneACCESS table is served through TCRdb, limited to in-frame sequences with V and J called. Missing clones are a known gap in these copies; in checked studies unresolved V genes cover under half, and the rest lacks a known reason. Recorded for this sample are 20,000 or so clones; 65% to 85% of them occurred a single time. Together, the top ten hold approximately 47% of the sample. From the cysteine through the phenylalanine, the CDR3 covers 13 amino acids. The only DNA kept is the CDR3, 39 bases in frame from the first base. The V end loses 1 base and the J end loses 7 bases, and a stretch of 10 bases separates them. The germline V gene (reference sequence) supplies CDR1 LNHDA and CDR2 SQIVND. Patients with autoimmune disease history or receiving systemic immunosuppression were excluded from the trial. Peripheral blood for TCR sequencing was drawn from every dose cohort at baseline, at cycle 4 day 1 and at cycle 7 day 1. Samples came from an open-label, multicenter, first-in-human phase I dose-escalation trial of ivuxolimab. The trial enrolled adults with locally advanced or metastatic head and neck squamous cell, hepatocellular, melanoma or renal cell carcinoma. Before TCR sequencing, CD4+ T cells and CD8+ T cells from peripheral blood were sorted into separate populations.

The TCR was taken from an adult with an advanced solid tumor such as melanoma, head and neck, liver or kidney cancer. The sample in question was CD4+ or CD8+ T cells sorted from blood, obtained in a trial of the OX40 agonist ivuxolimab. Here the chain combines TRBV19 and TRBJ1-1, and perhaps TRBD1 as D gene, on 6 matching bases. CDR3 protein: CASSIVSRGEAFF. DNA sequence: TGTGCCAGTAGTATAGTAAGCAGGGGTGAAGCTTTCTTT.